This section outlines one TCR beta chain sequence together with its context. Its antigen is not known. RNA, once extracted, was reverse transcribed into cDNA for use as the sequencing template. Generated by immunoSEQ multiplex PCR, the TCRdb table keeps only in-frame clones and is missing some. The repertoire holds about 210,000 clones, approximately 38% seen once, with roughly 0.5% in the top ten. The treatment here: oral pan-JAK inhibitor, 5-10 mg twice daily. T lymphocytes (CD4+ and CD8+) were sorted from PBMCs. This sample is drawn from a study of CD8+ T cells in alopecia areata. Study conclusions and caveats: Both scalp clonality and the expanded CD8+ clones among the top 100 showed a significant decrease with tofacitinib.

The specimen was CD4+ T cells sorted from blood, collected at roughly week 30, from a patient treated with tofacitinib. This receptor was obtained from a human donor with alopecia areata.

The CDR3: CASSQGTSGNTDTQYF. The CDR3, as DNA: TGTGCCAGCAGCCAAGGGACTAGCGGGAACACAGATACGCAGTATTTT. This chain links TRBV4-2 with TRBJ2-3; 12 nucleotides line up with TRBD2. V was clipped by 1 base and J by 2 bases; unmatched bases: 1. The CDR3 totals 16 residues. Germline CDR1 is LGHNA and CDR2 is YNFKEQ.